These 21 T cell receptor beta chains originate from one sample sequenced in a study of blood T cells in healthy people across ages. Using a J-beta primer mix together with a sample-barcoded 5' primer, a second PCR was run for about 6 to 12 cycles. TCRdb used MiXCR to reprocess the 5' RACE reads, holding one entry per CDR3 protein. The sample includes about 780,000 distinct CDR3 sequences, less than 60% of them seen just once. The sequenced material came from blood. Receptors were obtained from a man of 80 years or more in good health.

The V gene is TRBV20-1, the J gene TRBJ2-5, with no clear D. Looked up from germline, CDR1 is DFQATT and CDR2 is SNEGSKA (reference sequence). CDR3 length: 16 residues. V gave up 1 base and J gave up 3 bases, with 18 bases separating them. The CDR3 DNA sequence: TGCAGTGCTAGAGGGGCCCCGGGCAGGCCAAAAGAGACCCAGTACTTC. Amino acid sequence: CSARGAPGRPKETQYF.

This clonotype was seen more than once but under ten times. V and J are TRBV27 and TRBJ1-2; TRBD1 is a possible D gene (5 bases). Germline CDR1 and CDR2: MNHEY and SMNVEV (reference sequence). Trimming took off 0 bases at V and 8 bases at J, with 13 bases between the two ends. This CDR3 is 14 amino acids long. CDR3 coding DNA: TGTGCCAGCAGTTTATCGGGGGATTGGGAGGGCTACACCTTC. Translated: CASSLSGDWEGYTF.

This clonotype was observed many times. This chain uses TRBV28 with TRBJ2-5; 8 positions match TRBD2. From germline, CDR1 is MDHEN and CDR2 SYDVKM. V was pared by 7 bases and J by 5 bases, with 12 bases of the junction left unmatched. The length of the CDR3 is 15 residues. CDR3 region: CASTQKAGEVETQYF. The CDR3, as DNA: TGTGCCAGCACCCAAAAAGCGGGAGAGGTGGAGACCCAGTACTTC.

This rearrangement joins TRBV5-1 to TRBJ2-3; D ambiguous. Trimming pared 3 bases from V and 1 base from J, leaving 15 bases between. In germline, CDR1 is SGHRS, CDR2 YFSETQ. This CDR3 spans 16 amino acids. The DNA of the CDR3 is TGCGCCAGCAGCTCCCCGAGAGGACGCGGCACAGATACGCAGTATTTT. It is translated as CASSSPRGRGTDTQYF.

In this sample, this clonotype turned up a few times. V usage is TRBV7-6 and J usage is TRBJ2-3, with 12 bases fitting TRBD2. CDR1 and CDR2 (germline): SGHVS, FNYEAQ. The length of the CDR3 is 16 residues. V was pared by 4 bases and J by 4 bases, with 6 bases of the junction left unmatched. This CDR3 reads CASSSSTSGGPDTQYF. The CDR3 coding sequence is TGTGCCAGCAGCTCCTCGACTAGCGGGGGACCAGATACGCAGTATTTT. The full variable domain, in which reference TRBV7-6 and TRBJ2-3 provide the parts outside the CDR3, is GAGVSQSPRYKVTKRGQDVALRCDPISGHVSLYWYRQALGQGPEFLTYFNYEAQQDKSGLPNDRFSAERPEGSISTLTIQRTEQRDSAMYRCASSSSTSGGPDTQYFGPGTRLTVL.

The sample holds many counts of this clonotype. V is TRBV24-1 and J is TRBJ2-1; D gene ambiguous. The CDR3 is made up of 15 amino acids. The ends were cut back, 3 bases at V and 0 bases at J, with 8 bases in the middle. Germline values: CDR1 KGHDR, CDR2 SFDVKD. CDR3 DNA: TGTGCCACCAGTGATATAGGACCCTCCTACAATGAGCAGTTCTTC. Its translation: CATSDIGPSYNEQFF.

This clonotype was detected ten times or more. CDR3 nucleotide sequence: TGCAGTGCTAGTGGCAGGGTCCCCTACGAGCAGTACTTC. Amino acid sequence: CSASGRVPYEQYF. The chain uses TRBV20-1 and TRBJ2-7; D is possibly TRBD1 (5 bases). Trimming pared 3 bases from V and 2 bases from J, leaving 11 bases between. Germline loops: CDR1 DFQATT, CDR2 SNEGSKA (reference sequence). The CDR3 is 13 residues long.

This rearrangement joins TRBV3-1 to TRBJ2-4, with no clear D. The J call is uncertain, as TRBJ2-7 better fits the DNA end. Germline CDR1 and CDR2: LGHDT and YNNKEL (reference sequence). The CDR3 has 14 residues. Here the CDR3 reads CASSQGSGTGEQYF. The CDR3 nucleotides are TGTGCCAGCAGCCAAGGATCCGGCACGGGCGAGCAGTACTTC.

This chain joins TRBV4-1 and TRBJ2-7; D unclear. Deletions cut 0 bases from V and 0 bases from J, with 12 bases between. The germline gives CDR1 MGHRA, CDR2 YSYEKL. The CDR3 is 16 amino acids. The CDR3 DNA reads as TGCGCCAGCAGCCAAGAGGCGCCAATCGCCTCCTACGAGCAGTACTTC. Its translation is CASSQEAPIASYEQYF.

The table lists this clonotype with a few counts. V usage is TRBV10-3 and J usage is TRBJ2-1, with a weak D call TRBD2 (6 bases). CDR1 and CDR2 (germline): ENHRY, SYGVKD. The ends were cut back, 8 bases at V and 7 bases at J, with 12 bases in the middle. The CDR3 runs to 12 residues. This CDR3 reads CAIGRLGNEQFF. The CDR3 DNA reads as TGTGCCATCGGCCGACTAGGGAATGAGCAGTTCTTC.

J is TRBJ2-5 and V is TRBV7-9; 7 bases are a match to TRBD1. The J call could be wrong; TRBJ2-7 is a better fit for the DNA end. The CDR3 extends over 14 amino acids. Germline-derived CDR1 and CDR2 are SEHNR and FQNEAQ (reference sequence). The CDR3 nucleotides are TGTGCCAGCAGCTTACCGACAGGGTTCAACGAGCAGTACTTC. Its protein product is CASSLPTGFNEQYF.

In this sample, this clonotype turned up once. The chain is built from TRBV25-1 and TRBJ2-7, with D tentatively TRBD2 (6 bases). V shed 7 bases and J shed 4 bases, with 17 bases lying between them. CDR3 length: 14 amino acids. Germline V gene lookup returns CDR1 MGHDK and CDR2 SYGVNS. Written as DNA, the CDR3 is TGTGCCAGCAACGAGGAGGGGCGCAGGTACGAGCAGTACTTC. It specifies CASNEEGRRYEQYF.

This sequence joins TRBV12-3 or TRBV12-4 and TRBJ2-1; 15 positions agree with TRBD2. Trimming at V came to 6 bases and at J to 0 bases, leaving 3 bases not matched to a gene. The CDR3 consists of 17 residues. The CDR3 nucleotides read TGTGCCAGCAGCGGACTAGCGGGAGGGTCCTCCTACAATGAGCAGTTCTTC. As protein: CASSGLAGGSSYNEQFF.

The V call is TRBV20-1, the J call TRBJ2-1, with 15 nucleotides matching TRBD2. This CDR3 has 15 residues. V dropped 6 bases and J dropped 10; count of bases not matched to a gene: 10. Looked up from germline, CDR1 is DFQATT and CDR2 is SNEGSKA (reference sequence). CDR3 protein: CSAQGLAGGSGEQFF. The DNA of the CDR3 is TGCAGTGCCCAGGGACTAGCGGGAGGTTCAGGCGAGCAGTTCTTC.

The chain couples TRBV29-1 to TRBJ2-5; D perhaps matches TRBD1 (5 bases). This CDR3 spans 11 amino acids. The germline CDR1 and CDR2 sequences are SQVTM and ANQGSEA. The germline V and J ends were trimmed by 0 bases and 11 bases, with 10 bases remaining between them. The CDR3 protein is CSVEDQGMQYF. The CDR3 nucleotides read TGCAGCGTTGAAGATCAGGGCATGCAGTACTTC.

This chain links TRBV28 with TRBJ2-7; 13 bases are a match to TRBD2. This CDR3 is built from 19 residues. Germline V CDR1 and CDR2: MDHEN, SYDVKM. V shed 6 bases, J shed 7 bases, and the junction held 21 bases outside the gene matches. The CDR3 here is CASSGGGRLAGGRGNEQYF. CDR3 coding DNA: TGTGCCAGCAGCGGCGGGGGAAGACTAGCGGGAGGAAGGGGGAATGAGCAGTACTTC.

This clonotype was counted between two and nine times. The rearrangement uses TRBV20-1 and TRBJ2-3, with D possibly TRBD2 on 5 matching bases. The V end was cut by 0 bases, the J end by 2 bases, with 12 bases between. In germline, CDR1 is DFQATT, CDR2 SNEGSKA (reference sequence). CDR3 length equals 15 residues. CDR3 sequence (DNA): TGCAGTGCTAGAGATCCTAGCTCACACACAGATACGCAGTATTTT. Its translation: CSARDPSSHTDTQYF.

The chain combines TRBV9 with TRBJ2-7, with TRBD2 matching 8 bases. The CDR3 loop spans 18 amino acids. CDR1 and CDR2 (germline): SGDLS, YYNGEE. Trimming at V came to 4 bases and at J to 2 bases, leaving 17 bases not matched to a gene. Written as DNA, the CDR3 is TGTGCCAGCAGCCCCCCTCCCGACGGGACTAGTTTCCCCTACGAGCAGTACTTC. This codes for CASSPPPDGTSFPYEQYF. The variable domain in full, completed from reference TRBV9 and TRBJ2-7, reads DSGVTQTPKHLITATGQRVTLRCSPRSGDLSVYWYQQSLDQGLQFLIQYYNGEERAKGNILERFSAQQFPDLHSELNLSSLELGDSALYFCASSPPPDGTSFPYEQYFGPGTRLTVT.

V and J are TRBV29-1 and TRBJ2-4; TRBD2 matches at 9 bases. Germline CDR1 SQVTM, CDR2 ANQGSEA. The CDR3 runs 11 residues. The V and J ends lost 7 bases and 13 bases, in that order; junction bases with no gene match: 8. CDR3 protein: CSADSGGEQYF. In nucleotides, the CDR3 is TGCAGCGCCGATAGCGGGGGAGAGCAGTACTTC. The full variable domain, with the rest looked up from reference TRBV29-1 and TRBJ2-4, is SAVISQKPSRDICQRGTSLTIQCQVDSQVTMMFWYRQQPGQSLTLIATANQGSEATYESGFVIDKFPISRPNLTFSTLTVSNMSPEDSSIYLCSADSGGEQYFGAGTRLSVL.

This chain connects TRBV18 to TRBJ1-6; no definite D call. V was trimmed by 4 bases and J by 8 bases, leaving 12 bases between them. CDR3 length: 14 residues. Germline lookup yields CDR1 KGHSH and CDR2 LQKENI. The CDR3 bases are TGTGCCAGCTCACAGGGCGAAAGTGATTCACCCCTCCACTTT. Its translation is CASSQGESDSPLHF.

For this clonotype: It is unclear where the CDR3 begins or ends on the DNA, so no DNA is shown, and the CDR3 is as TCRdb lists it. This CDR3 is CASSWGDGTAVKHF. The V call is TRBV6-5, the J call TRBJ1-5; TRBD1 reflects the table's D call only, with no check against the DNA. In germline, CDR1 is MNHEY, CDR2 SVGAGI. Termini included, the CDR3 measures 14 amino acids.